This entry lists 10 T cell receptor beta chains sequenced from one sample in a study of blood T cell repertoires in COVID-19. This table comes from immunoSEQ multiplex PCR, and its TCRdb copy is limited to in-frame clones, with some not included. The sample shows 130,000 or so clones, over 80% of them seen only once. Material: PBMCs or T cells enriched from blood (not recorded which). The receptors shown here come from a woman under 40 who had recovered from COVID-19.

J is TRBJ2-6 and V is TRBV7-3; TRBD1 might be the D (6 bases). The CDR3 totals 15 residues. Trimming left V 2 bases short and J 3 bases short, with 8 bases between. In germline, CDR1 is SGHTA, CDR2 FQGTGA. Written as DNA, the CDR3 is TGTGCCAGCAGCTTAGGGGGCATTGGGGCCAACGTCCTGACTTTC. It translates to CASSLGGIGANVLTF.

The chain is built from TRBV10-3 and TRBJ1-2; D is perhaps TRBD1 (6 bases). This CDR3 region has 17 residues. Per the germline V gene, CDR1 is ENHRY and CDR2 is SYGVKD. V was trimmed by 5 bases and J by 0 bases, leaving 19 bases between them. The CDR3 bases are TGTGCCATCAGTAAGAGGACAGCCAAGGAGACTAACTATGGCTACACCTTC. Amino acid sequence: CAISKRTAKETNYGYTF.

The genes are TRBV10-3 and TRBJ2-7; 8 bases match TRBD2. V dropped 6 bases and J dropped 0; count of bases not matched to a gene: 1. The CDR3 is made up of 13 amino acids. The germline V gene encodes CDR1 ENHRY and CDR2 SYGVKD. The CDR3 sequence is CAIRGLGSYEQYF. As DNA, the CDR3 is TGTGCCATCAGGGGACTAGGCTCCTACGAGCAGTACTTC.

The J gene is TRBJ2-3, the V gene TRBV5-4, with TRBD2 matching over 15 bases. The J segment lost 3 bases and the V segment lost 4 bases, leaving 3 bases of the junction unmatched. The CDR3 loop spans 16 amino acids. Germline values: CDR1 SGHNT, CDR2 YYREEE (reference sequence). DNA of the CDR3: TGTGCCAGCAGCGCGGGGACTAGCGGGGGGACAGATACGCAGTATTTT. It yields the protein CASSAGTSGGTDTQYF. Full variable domain (rest looked up from reference TRBV5-4 and TRBJ2-3): ETGVTQSPTHLIKTRGQQVTLRCSSQSGHNTVSWYQQALGQGPQFIFQYYREEENGRGNFPPRFSGLQFPNYSSELNVNALELDDSALYLCASSAGTSGGTDTQYFGPGTRLTVL.

J is TRBJ1-1 and V is TRBV29-1; D might be TRBD1 (6 bases). The CDR3 consists of 11 residues. Germline assignment: CDR1 SQVTM and CDR2 ANQGSEA. V lost 7 bases to trimming and J lost 5 bases, with 11 bases between them. The CDR3 DNA reads TGCAGCGCTATCAGGGGAACTGAAGCTTTCTTT. Amino acid sequence: CSAIRGTEAFF.

The chain carries TRBV21-1 and TRBJ1-5; the table's D call of TRBD1 was not tested on the DNA. TRBV21-1 is tagged as a pseudogene. This CDR3 contains 17 residues. The CDR3 sequence is CASSKGSIQGPNQPQHF. CDR3 sequence (DNA): TGTGCCAGCAGCAAGGGCTCCATACAGGGCCCCAATCAGCCCCAGCATTTT.

This chain connects TRBV18 to TRBJ1-4, with D perhaps matching TRBD1 (6 bases). V lost 3 bases to trimming and J lost 2 bases, with 10 bases between them. There are 15 residues in the CDR3. Germline V gene sequence: CDR1 KGHSH, CDR2 LQKENI. The CDR3 is CASSPLDRTNEKLFF. CDR3 coding DNA: TGTGCCAGCTCACCGTTAGACAGGACTAATGAAAAACTGTTTTTT.

V is TRBV27 and J is TRBJ2-7, with 8 nucleotides matching TRBD1. This CDR3 contains 13 residues. Germline CDR1 and CDR2: MNHEY and SMNVEV (reference sequence). The J segment lost 4 bases and the V segment lost 3 bases, leaving 2 bases of the junction unmatched. For the CDR3, the DNA is TGTGCCAGCAGTTTCACAGGGGGGTACGAGCAGTACTTC. It translates to CASSFTGGYEQYF.

This clone was picked up a small number of times. This chain links TRBV25-1 with TRBJ2-5; D unresolved. Trimming removed 0 bases from V and 3 bases from J, with 5 bases in between. This CDR3 contains 13 residues. Germline V gene sequence: CDR1 MGHDK, CDR2 SYGVNS. The CDR3 protein is CASSEYSEETQYF. Here the CDR3 DNA reads TGTGCCAGCAGTGAATATTCGGAAGAGACCCAGTACTTC.

This clone was observed a few times. CDR3 loop: CASKTGGSTIYF. The DNA for the CDR3 is TGTGCCAGCAAGACAGGCGGGAGCACCATATATTTT. The V gene is TRBV27, the J gene TRBJ1-3; maybe TRBD1 (6 bases). V gave up 7 bases and J gave up 9 bases, with 13 bases separating them. Germline CDR1 MNHEY, CDR2 SMNVEV (reference sequence). This CDR3 is built from 12 residues.